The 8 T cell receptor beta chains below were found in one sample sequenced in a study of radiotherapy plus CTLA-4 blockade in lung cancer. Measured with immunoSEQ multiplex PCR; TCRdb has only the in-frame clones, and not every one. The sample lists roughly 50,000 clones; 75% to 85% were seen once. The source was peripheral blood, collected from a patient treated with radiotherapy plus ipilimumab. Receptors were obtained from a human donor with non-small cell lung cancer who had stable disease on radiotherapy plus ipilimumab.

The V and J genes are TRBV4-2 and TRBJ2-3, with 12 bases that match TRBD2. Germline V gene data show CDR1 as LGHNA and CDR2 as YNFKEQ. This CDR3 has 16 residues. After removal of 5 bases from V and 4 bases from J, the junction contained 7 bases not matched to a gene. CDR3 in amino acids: CASSSRLAGVADTQYF. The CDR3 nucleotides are TGTGCCAGCAGCTCCCGACTAGCGGGAGTGGCAGATACGCAGTATTTT.

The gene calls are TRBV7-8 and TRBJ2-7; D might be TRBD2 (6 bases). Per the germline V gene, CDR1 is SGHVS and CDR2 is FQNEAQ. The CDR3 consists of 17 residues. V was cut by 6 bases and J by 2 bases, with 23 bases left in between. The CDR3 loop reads CASSQTAISGLAYEQYF. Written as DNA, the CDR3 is TGTGCCAGCAGTCAGACGGCTATATCGGGACTGGCCTACGAGCAGTACTTC. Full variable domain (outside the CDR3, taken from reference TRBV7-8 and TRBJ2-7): GAGVSQSPRYKVAKRGQDVALRCDPISGHVSLFWYQQALGQGPEFLTYFQNEAQLDKSGLPSDRFFAERPEGSVSTLKIQRTQQEDSAVYLCASSQTAISGLAYEQYFGPGTRLTVT.

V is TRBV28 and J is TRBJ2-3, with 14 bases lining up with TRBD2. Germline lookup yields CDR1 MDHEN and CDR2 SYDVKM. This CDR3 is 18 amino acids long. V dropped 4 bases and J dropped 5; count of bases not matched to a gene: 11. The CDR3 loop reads CASSWTSGRTIKQDTQYF. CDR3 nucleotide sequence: TGTGCCAGCAGTTGGACTAGCGGGAGGACGATCAAACAAGATACGCAGTATTTT.

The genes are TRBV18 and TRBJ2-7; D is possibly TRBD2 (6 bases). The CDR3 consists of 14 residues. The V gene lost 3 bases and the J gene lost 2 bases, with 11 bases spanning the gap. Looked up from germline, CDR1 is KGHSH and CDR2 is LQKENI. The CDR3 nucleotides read TGTGCCAGCTCACCCGTAGCGGATACCTACGAGCAGTACTTC. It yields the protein CASSPVADTYEQYF.

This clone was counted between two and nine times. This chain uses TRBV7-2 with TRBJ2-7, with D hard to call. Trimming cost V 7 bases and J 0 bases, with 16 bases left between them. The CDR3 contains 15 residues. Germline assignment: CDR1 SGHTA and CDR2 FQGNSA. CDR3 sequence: CASTIAALSSYEQYF. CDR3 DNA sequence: TGTGCCAGCACCATCGCAGCGTTGAGCTCCTACGAGCAGTACTTC. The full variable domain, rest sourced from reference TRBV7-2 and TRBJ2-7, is GAGVSQSPSNKVTEKGKDVELRCDPISGHTALYWYRQSLGQGLEFLIYFQGNSAPDKSGLPSDRFSAERTGGSVSTLTIQRTQQEDSAVYLCASTIAALSSYEQYFGPGTRLTVT.

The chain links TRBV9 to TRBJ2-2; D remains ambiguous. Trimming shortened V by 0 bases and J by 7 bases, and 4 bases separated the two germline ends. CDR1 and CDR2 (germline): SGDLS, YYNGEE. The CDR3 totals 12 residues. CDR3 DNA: TGTGCCAGCAGCGTAGGGAGCGGGGAGCTGTTTTTT. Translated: CASSVGSGELFF.

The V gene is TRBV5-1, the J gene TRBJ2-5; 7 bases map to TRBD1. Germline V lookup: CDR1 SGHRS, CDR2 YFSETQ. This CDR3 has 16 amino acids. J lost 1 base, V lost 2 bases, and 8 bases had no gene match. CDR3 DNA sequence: TGCGCCAGCAGCTTCGAGTATGGGACAGCCCAAGAGACCCAGTACTTC. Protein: CASSFEYGTAQETQYF.

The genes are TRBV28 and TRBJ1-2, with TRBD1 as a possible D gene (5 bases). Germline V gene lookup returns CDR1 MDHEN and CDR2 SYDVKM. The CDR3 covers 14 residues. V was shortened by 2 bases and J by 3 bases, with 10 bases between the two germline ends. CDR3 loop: CASSLQGRDYGYTF. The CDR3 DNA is TGTGCCAGCAGTTTACAGGGCAGGGACTATGGCTACACCTTC.